This entry lists 18 T cell receptor beta chains sequenced from one sample in a study of OX40 agonist ivuxolimab in advanced cancers. Only in-frame clones appear in the TCRdb table, and some are missing; sequencing was by immunoSEQ multiplex PCR. The repertoire consists of around 40,000 clones, with 75% to 90% occurring once and the leading ten covering 9.5% to 13%. The sample in question was CD4+ or CD8+ T cells sorted from blood, obtained in a trial of the OX40 agonist ivuxolimab. The receptor source for this set is an adult with an advanced solid tumor such as melanoma, head and neck, liver or kidney cancer.

The J gene is TRBJ2-5, the V gene TRBV11-2, with a weak D call TRBD1 (6 bases). Germline CDR1 SGHAT, CDR2 FQNNGV. The CDR3 length is 15 residues. The V gene lost 5 bases and the J gene lost 10 bases, with 23 bases spanning the gap. The CDR3 DNA reads as TGTGCCAGCAGCCTCAAGGGGGTGCTATCAAATGGCCAGTACTTC. It yields the protein CASSLKGVLSNGQYF.

The J gene is TRBJ2-1, the V gene TRBV15, with D unresolved. CDR3 length: 14 residues. Germline V gene data show CDR1 as LNHNV and CDR2 as YYDKDF (reference sequence). Between the trimmed V and J ends, which lost 4 bases and 0 bases, there was a span of 7 bases. The CDR3 sequence is CATSTQSSYNEQFF. The CDR3 nucleotides are TGTGCCACCAGCACTCAGAGCTCCTACAATGAGCAGTTCTTC.

The chain has TRBV29-1 and TRBJ2-1, with TRBD1 identical over 9 bases. CDR1 is SQVTM, CDR2 ANQGSEA, per germline. This CDR3 comprises 16 residues. V shed 5 bases, J shed 5 bases, and the junction held 13 bases outside the gene matches. This chain's CDR3 is CSVYSPDRGYNNEQFF. The CDR3 DNA follows: TGCAGCGTTTATTCCCCGGACAGGGGATATAACAATGAGCAGTTCTTC.

The V gene is TRBV6-5, the J gene TRBJ1-2; the D is unclear. The CDR3 is 13 residues long. Trimming stripped 2 bases from V and 4 bases from J, with 8 bases between. CDR1 is MNHEY, CDR2 SVGAGI, per germline. The CDR3 spells CASSYGDVYGYTF. The CDR3 DNA is TGTGCCAGCAGTTACGGAGACGTCTATGGCTACACCTTC.

V and J are TRBV2 and TRBJ1-2, with 9 bases matching TRBD1. CDR3 length: 16 amino acids. After removal of 6 bases from V and 1 base from J, the junction contained 9 bases not matched to a gene. Per the germline V gene, CDR1 is SNHLY and CDR2 is FYNNEI. CDR3 region: CASRKGPGQGNYGYTF. CDR3 DNA sequence: TGTGCCAGCAGGAAGGGGCCGGGACAGGGTAACTATGGCTACACCTTC.

By share, this clone ranks as medium-sized. The chain carries TRBV19 and TRBJ2-1; possibly TRBD2 for D (5 bases). CDR3 size: 16 residues. Germline V CDR1 and CDR2: LNHDA, SQIVND (reference sequence). The V and J ends lost 6 bases and 2 bases respectively, with 17 bases between them. CDR3 DNA: TGTGCCAGTAGGCCCGATTCGAGCGGAGCCTACAATGAGCAGTTCTTC. As protein: CASRPDSSGAYNEQFF. Combining the CDR3 with reference TRBV19 and TRBJ2-1 gives the whole variable domain DGGITQSPKYLFRKEGQNVTLSCEQNLNHDAMYWYRQDPGQGLRLIYYSQIVNDFQKGDIAEGYSVSREKKESFPLTVTSAQKNPTAFYLCASRPDSSGAYNEQFFGPGTRLTVL.

This chain links TRBV27 with TRBJ1-5; 10 bases are shared with TRBD1. J gave up 5 bases and V 3 bases, and 10 bases lay outside the gene matches. Per the germline V gene, CDR1 is MNHEY and CDR2 is SMNVEV (reference sequence). The CDR3 runs to 17 residues. CDR3 sequence: CASSLSGTGAIHQPQHF. The CDR3 DNA follows: TGTGCCAGCAGTTTGTCCGGGACAGGGGCTATTCATCAGCCCCAGCATTTT.

This chain connects TRBV7-3 to TRBJ2-1; 10 nucleotides line up with TRBD2. From germline, CDR1 is SGHTA and CDR2 FQGTGA. V was pared by 6 bases and J by 3 bases, with 5 bases of the junction left unmatched. CDR3 size: 15 residues. Here the CDR3 DNA reads TGTGCCAGCAGTCCTACTAGCGGGGACTACAATGAGCAGTTCTTC. This gives the protein CASSPTSGDYNEQFF.

The chain joins TRBV5-5 to TRBJ1-1; D gene ambiguous. The CDR3 consists of 14 residues. Trimming pared 5 bases from V and 2 bases from J, leaving 13 bases between. CDR1 and CDR2 from the germline V gene are SGHKS and YYEKEE (reference sequence). DNA for the CDR3: TGTGCCAGCAGGGAATTGGGTGCAAACACTGAAGCTTTCTTT. Amino acids: CASRELGANTEAFF. Full variable domain (missing parts from reference TRBV5-5 and TRBJ1-1): DAGVTQSPTHLIKTRGQQVTLRCSPISGHKSVSWYQQVLGQGPQFIFQYYEKEERGRGNFPDRFSARQFPNYSSELNVNALLLGDSALYLCASRELGANTEAFFGQGTRLTVV.

The V and J genes are TRBV21-1 and TRBJ1-1. TRBV21-1 is shown as a pseudogene. There are 12 residues in the CDR3. The CDR3 DNA reads as TGTGCCAGCAGCGCTAAAAGCACTGAAGCTTTCTTT. Translating it yields CASSAKSTEAFF.

For the CDR3, the DNA is TGTGCCAGTTGGCAGGGGTACTTGAACTATGGCTACACCTTC. Amino acid sequence: CASWQGYLNYGYTF. This chain connects TRBV19 to TRBJ1-2, with D perhaps TRBD1 (6 bases). Germline lookup yields CDR1 LNHDA and CDR2 SQIVND (reference sequence). This CDR3 contains 14 residues. V lost 8 bases, J lost 2 bases, and 15 bases lay in between.

The chain couples TRBV19 to TRBJ2-5, with TRBD1 identical over 10 bases. Germline assignment: CDR1 LNHDA and CDR2 SQIVND (reference sequence). The V and J ends lost 6 bases and 5 bases, in that order; junction bases with no gene match: 9. CDR3 length equals 15 residues. CDR3 protein: CASRRQGARGETQYF. The DNA of the CDR3 is TGTGCCAGTAGGAGACAGGGGGCTCGGGGGGAGACCCAGTACTTC.

The chain is built from TRBV4-2 and TRBJ1-5; possible D gene TRBD1, 5 bases. This CDR3 is built from 14 residues. The V end lost 2 bases, the J end lost 4 bases, and 9 bases lay between the germline ends. Germline-derived CDR1 and CDR2 are LGHNA and YNFKEQ. The CDR3 region is CASSQRGGNQPQHF. The CDR3 coding sequence is TGTGCCAGCAGCCAACGGGGCGGGAATCAGCCCCAGCATTTT.

The chain combines TRBV23-1 with TRBJ1-2; D is undetermined. TRBV23-1 is an ORF; its function is uncertain. CDR3 length: 14 amino acids. Trimming shortened V by 7 bases and J by 7 bases, and 19 bases separated the two germline ends. The CDR3 DNA follows: TGCGCCAGCACTTCTTGGCAGATACTGGGTGGCTACACCTTC. Amino acid sequence: CASTSWQILGGYTF.

V and J are TRBV5-5 and TRBJ2-3, with D unclear. Trimming removed 4 bases at V and 0 bases at J, with 6 bases between. CDR3 size: 13 residues. Germline V gives CDR1 SGHKS, CDR2 YYEKEE (reference sequence). CDR3 nucleotides: TGTGCCAGCAGCCGTTTTAGCACAGATACGCAGTATTTT. Translation gives CASSRFSTDTQYF.

This clone has just a few counts. J is TRBJ2-3 and V is TRBV5-4, with D possibly being TRBD1 (6 bases). CDR1 SGHNT and CDR2 YYREEE come from the germline V gene (reference sequence). V lost 1 base to trimming and J lost 0 bases, with 12 bases between them. This CDR3 is built from 16 residues. The CDR3 region has the DNA TGTGCCAGCAGCTTGATGGGGGCCCTTAGCACAGATACGCAGTATTTT. This translates into CASSLMGALSTDTQYF.

The chain recombines TRBV9 with TRBJ2-1; D is tentatively TRBD1 or TRBD2 (5 bases each). Germline V CDR1 and CDR2: SGDLS, YYNGEE. The V and J ends lost 2 bases and 1 base respectively, with 10 bases between them. This CDR3 has 15 amino acids. Here the CDR3 reads CASSVGTLSYNEQFF. The CDR3 nucleotides are TGTGCCAGCAGCGTCGGGACGCTATCCTACAATGAGCAGTTCTTC.

The chain joins TRBV13 to TRBJ2-7; 12 nucleotides line up with TRBD1. V lost 4 bases to trimming and J lost 7 bases; unmatched junction nucleotides: 5. Per germline, CDR1 PRHDT and CDR2 FYEKMQ (reference sequence). There are 14 residues in the CDR3. DNA of the CDR3: TGTGCCAGCAGCTCGGGACAGGGGGCGCGAGAGCAGTACTTC. Amino acids: CASSSGQGAREQYF.